This passage covers 22 T cell receptor beta chains from one sample sequenced in a study of T cell responses to AZD1222 COVID-19 vaccine. Clones were read by immunoSEQ multiplex PCR, and TCRdb kept only the in-frame ones, dropping some. The sample has roughly 140,000 clones, more than 85% seen once. Sequenced here: peripheral blood, sampled 28 days after the second AZD1222 dose. These receptors were obtained from an adult who received the AZD1222 COVID-19 vaccine.

The rearrangement joins TRBV5-1 to TRBJ2-7; TRBD2 matches 7 bases. The germline gives CDR1 SGHRS, CDR2 YFSETQ. Trimming took 2 bases from V and 2 from J; bases not matched to a gene: 7. CDR3 length: 15 amino acids. Here the CDR3 reads CASSFRLASTYEQYF. The CDR3 coding sequence is TGCGCCAGCAGCTTCCGACTAGCCTCGACCTACGAGCAGTACTTC.

The genes are TRBV2 and TRBJ2-5, with TRBD1 matching over 7 bases. Per the germline V gene, CDR1 is SNHLY and CDR2 is FYNNEI. V shed 4 bases and J 5 bases; nucleotides not matched to a gene: 7. There are 14 residues in the CDR3. Here the CDR3 reads CASSVNRGGETQYF. The CDR3, as DNA: TGTGCCAGCAGTGTCAACAGGGGTGGGGAGACCCAGTACTTC.

The chain uses TRBV10-3 and TRBJ1-1; 8 nucleotides align to TRBD1. CDR1 ENHRY and CDR2 SYGVKD come from the germline V gene. J lost 5 bases, V lost 6 bases, and 5 bases had no gene match. The CDR3 contains 13 residues. CDR3 DNA sequence: TGTGCCATCAGGGCAGGGGGCGGGACTGAAGCTTTCTTT. It specifies CAIRAGGGTEAFF.

CDR3 nucleotides: TGTGCCAGCAGTTTTCCCGCCCAGGGGCGCTATGGCTACACCTTC. It yields the protein CASSFPAQGRYGYTF. The chain has TRBV28 and TRBJ1-2; D might be TRBD1 (6 bases). V lost 3 bases and J 4 bases, leaving 15 bases between the germline ends. The CDR3 is made up of 15 amino acids. Germline assignment: CDR1 MDHEN and CDR2 SYDVKM.

This chain uses TRBV6-1 with TRBJ1-6; D ambiguous. From germline, CDR1 is MNHNS and CDR2 SASEGT. V was cut by 1 base and J by 0 bases, with 13 bases left in between. The CDR3 covers 18 residues. The CDR3 spells CASSEGRARTSYNSPLHF. As DNA, the CDR3 is TGTGCCAGCAGTGAAGGCCGGGCCCGAACCTCCTATAATTCACCCCTCCACTTT.

The rearrangement links TRBV6-6 to TRBJ1-3; 7 bases map to TRBD1. In germline, CDR1 is MNHNY, CDR2 SVGAGI (reference sequence). V lost 4 bases and J lost 0; bases outside the gene matches: 6. CDR3 length equals 16 residues. The DNA of the CDR3 is TGTGCCAGCAGTTGGGACAGCGACTACTCTGGAAACACCATATATTTT. It translates to CASSWDSDYSGNTIYF.

On this clone itself: The junction shows a germline mismatch at one end, possibly a read error. This rearrangement joins TRBV28 to TRBJ2-7; D is ambiguous. From germline, CDR1 is MDHEN and CDR2 SYDVKM. This CDR3 comprises 13 residues. The CDR3: CASSLGLERRSYF. CDR3 in DNA: TGTGCCAGCAGTTTAGGGCTTGAGCGCAGGTCCTATTTC. Full variable domain (rest looked up from reference TRBV28 and TRBJ2-7): DVKVTQSSRYLVKRTGEKVFLECVQDMDHENMFWYRQDPGLGLRLIYFSYDVKMKEKGDIPEGYSVSREKKERFSLILESASTNQTSMYLCASSLGLERRSYFGPGTRLTVT.

This clone was counted only a few times. The V call is TRBV6-6, the J call TRBJ1-2, with TRBD1 as a possible D gene (6 bases). Trimming took 2 bases from V and 2 from J, leaving 9 bases between them. This CDR3 region has 14 residues. Germline values: CDR1 MNHNY, CDR2 SVGAGI (reference sequence). CDR3 sequence: CASSYGGQNYGYTF. CDR3 nucleotide sequence: TGTGCCAGCAGTTACGGGGGGCAAAACTATGGCTACACCTTC.

Of note for this clone: Germline and junction disagree at one end, which may indicate a read error. The chain carries TRBV19 and TRBJ1-4, with D possibly matching TRBD1 (6 bases). The CDR3 totals 12 residues. The germline V gene has CDR1 LNHDA and CDR2 SQIVND (reference sequence). DNA of the CDR3: TGTGCCAGTACCACAAACAGGGAGGGCCTGCTTTTT. Translated: CASTTNREGLLF.

This chain links TRBV5-1 with TRBJ2-1; 11 positions match TRBD1. The CDR3 sequence is 16 residues long. After removal of 2 bases from V and 4 bases from J, the junction contained 5 bases not matched to a gene. The V gene's germline CDR1 is SGHRS and CDR2 YFSETQ. The CDR3 DNA reads TGCGCCAGCAGCTTCTCCGGGACAGGGGGGTACAATGAGCAGTTCTTC. It translates to CASSFSGTGGYNEQFF.

This chain connects TRBV4-3 to TRBJ2-1, with 11 bases aligning to TRBD1. The CDR3 covers 16 residues. J gave up 6 bases and V 0 bases, and 4 bases lay outside the gene matches. Germline V gene lookup returns CDR1 LGHNA and CDR2 YSLEER. The CDR3 loop is CASSQDAGTGGNEQFF. In DNA form, the CDR3 reads TGCGCCAGCAGCCAAGATGCCGGGACAGGGGGCAATGAGCAGTTCTTC.

This chain joins TRBV6-2 or TRBV6-3 and TRBJ1-1; TRBD1 matches 10 bases. The CDR3 consists of 14 residues. Germline CDR1 reads MNHEY; CDR2 reads SVGEGT. The J segment lost 1 base and the V segment lost 5 bases, leaving 1 base of the junction unmatched. CDR3 sequence (DNA): TGTGCCAGCAGTCGGACAGGGGGGAACACTGAAGCTTTCTTT. Amino acid sequence: CASSRTGGNTEAFF.

The chain uses TRBV3-1 (or the pseudogene TRBV3-2) and TRBJ1-2; 8 nucleotides align to TRBD1. The CDR3 sequence is 16 residues long. CDR1 is LGHDT and CDR2 is YNNKEL in the germline V gene (reference sequence). V was pared by 4 bases and J by 8 bases, with 15 bases of the junction left unmatched. The CDR3 here is CASSLTLDRVFRGYTF. DNA for the CDR3: TGTGCCAGCAGCCTAACCCTGGACAGGGTCTTTCGCGGCTACACCTTC.

The rearrangement joins TRBV28 to TRBJ1-1; weak D call: TRBD1 (6 bases). This CDR3 is 17 amino acids long. Germline CDR1 is MDHEN and CDR2 is SYDVKM. The V and J ends lost 3 bases and 1 base respectively, with 18 bases between them. The CDR3 is CASSFQIGGSRNTEAFF. CDR3 DNA sequence: TGTGCCAGCAGTTTCCAGATAGGGGGGAGTCGGAACACTGAAGCTTTCTTT.

This sequence joins TRBV19 and TRBJ1-5, with D possibly matching TRBD1 (5 bases). Germline CDR1 LNHDA, CDR2 SQIVND (reference sequence). This CDR3 has 14 residues. Trimming cost V 5 bases and J 2 bases, with 10 bases left between them. The CDR3 DNA reads TGTGCCAGTAGTCAAGACAGCGGCAATCAGCCCCAGCATTTT. Amino acid sequence: CASSQDSGNQPQHF.

This sequence joins TRBV7-2 and TRBJ2-1; TRBD2 is a possible D gene (5 bases). Germline V gives CDR1 SGHTA, CDR2 FQGNSA. V lost 5 bases and J lost 0, with 20 bases in between. The CDR3 extends over 18 amino acids. CDR3 residues: CASSHGLERSSSYNEQFF. The CDR3, as DNA: TGTGCCAGCAGCCACGGACTCGAGCGGAGTAGCTCCTACAATGAGCAGTTCTTC.

The chain employs TRBV9 and TRBJ2-7; TRBD1 is a possible D gene (6 bases). Deletions cut 1 base from V and 0 bases from J, with 11 bases between. This CDR3 comprises 15 residues. Per the germline V gene, CDR1 is SGDLS and CDR2 is YYNGEE. The CDR3 loop is CASSVSTGSSYEQYF. The CDR3 bases are TGTGCCAGCAGCGTATCAACAGGGAGCTCCTACGAGCAGTACTTC.

This rearrangement joins TRBV12-5 to TRBJ2-2; perhaps D is TRBD1 or TRBD2 (5 bases each). The germline gives CDR1 LGHNT, CDR2 FRNRAP. Trimming took off 6 bases at V and 6 bases at J, with 17 bases between the two ends. This CDR3 is built from 15 residues. CDR3 in amino acids: CASGRGRHEAGELFF. The DNA of the CDR3 is TGTGCTAGTGGCCGGGGCCGCCACGAGGCCGGGGAGCTGTTTTTT.

The chain has TRBV29-1 and TRBJ2-1, with 7 bases lining up with TRBD2. The CDR3 runs to 14 residues. Germline trimming cut 3 bases from V and 2 bases from J; bases unmatched to any gene: 4. Germline CDR1 is SQVTM and CDR2 is ANQGSEA. The CDR3 reads CSVDPSGPYNEQFF. CDR3 nucleotide sequence: TGCAGCGTTGATCCTAGCGGCCCCTACAATGAGCAGTTCTTC.

The gene calls are TRBV10-3 and TRBJ2-1; 8 bases map to TRBD1. J lost 12 bases, V lost 2 bases, and 6 bases had no gene match. The germline V gene encodes CDR1 ENHRY and CDR2 SYGVKD. The CDR3 totals 13 residues. The CDR3 bases are TGTGCCATCAGTGAGCCACCAGGGGGCAGGCAGTTCTTC. Protein: CAISEPPGGRQFF.

Only a few counts were recorded for this clone. The chain has TRBV4-3 and TRBJ1-2, with TRBD1 identical over 8 bases. Germline CDR1 LGHNA, CDR2 YSLEER. The CDR3 contains 12 residues. V dropped 6 bases and J dropped 8; count of bases not matched to a gene: 5. CDR3 in amino acids: CASSQDRAGYTF. DNA of the CDR3: TGCGCCAGCAGTCAGGACAGGGCCGGCTACACCTTC.

The genes are TRBV6-5 and TRBJ1-3; possible D gene TRBD1, 5 bases. Germline V gives CDR1 MNHEY, CDR2 SVGAGI. V lost 6 bases, J lost 0 bases, and 9 bases lay in between. The CDR3 is 14 amino acids. CDR3: CASSLGGSGNTIYF. The CDR3 nucleotides are TGTGCCAGCAGCCTCGGGGGCTCTGGAAACACCATATATTTT.